The T cell receptor beta chain described here comes from a study of control samples from healthy donors and cancer patients. Germline V CDR1 and CDR2: SNHLY, FYNNEI. J was trimmed by 1 base and V by 4 bases; bases with no gene match: 11. The CDR3 covers 19 residues. Produced via immunoSEQ multiplex PCR; TCRdb's table is partial and in-frame only. The sample has about 57,000 clones, about 91% seen once. Sequencing was performed on PBMCs. This sequence was found in a man aged 25-45 years with colorectal cancer. The J gene is TRBJ2-6, the V gene TRBV2, with 9 positions matching TRBD1. The DNA of the CDR3 is TGTGCCAGCAGTGGGGAAGGGGACAGGGAATATTCTGGGGCCAACGTCCTGACTTTC. Translation: CASSGEGDREYSGANVLTF.